This T cell receptor (beta chain) was obtained from a study of cytomegalovirus exposure and HLA in healthy donors. Overall study findings and caveats: As confirmed in vitro, three CMV-associated chains were specific for CMV antigens. The classifier was said to identify cytomegalovirus status with high specificity and sensitivity.

To note about this clone: Its antigen remains unidentified.

The method was immunoSEQ multiplex PCR; TCRdb's version includes in-frame clones alone and lacks a portion of them. The data hold about 160,000 clones, with roughly 96% observed a single time. The CDR3 has 16 residues. The germline V gene encodes CDR1 SGHTA and CDR2 FQGNSA. The trim removed 5 bases at V and 5 bases at J, leaving 12 bases unmatched. V gene TRBV7-2 combines with J gene TRBJ2-3, with 8 bases matching TRBD2. Sequencing used PBMCs. The source is a woman aged 18-29 years in good health and CMV-seronegative. The CDR3 here is CASSLDVAGGRDTQYF. The DNA of the CDR3 is TGTGCCAGCAGCCTGGACGTGGCGGGGGGAAGAGATACGCAGTATTTT. The whole variable domain, filled in from reference TRBV7-2 and TRBJ2-3, reads GAGVSQSPSNKVTEKGKDVELRCDPISGHTALYWYRQSLGQGLEFLIYFQGNSAPDKSGLPSDRFSAERTGGSVSTLTIQRTQQEDSAVYLCASSLDVAGGRDTQYFGPGTRLTVL.